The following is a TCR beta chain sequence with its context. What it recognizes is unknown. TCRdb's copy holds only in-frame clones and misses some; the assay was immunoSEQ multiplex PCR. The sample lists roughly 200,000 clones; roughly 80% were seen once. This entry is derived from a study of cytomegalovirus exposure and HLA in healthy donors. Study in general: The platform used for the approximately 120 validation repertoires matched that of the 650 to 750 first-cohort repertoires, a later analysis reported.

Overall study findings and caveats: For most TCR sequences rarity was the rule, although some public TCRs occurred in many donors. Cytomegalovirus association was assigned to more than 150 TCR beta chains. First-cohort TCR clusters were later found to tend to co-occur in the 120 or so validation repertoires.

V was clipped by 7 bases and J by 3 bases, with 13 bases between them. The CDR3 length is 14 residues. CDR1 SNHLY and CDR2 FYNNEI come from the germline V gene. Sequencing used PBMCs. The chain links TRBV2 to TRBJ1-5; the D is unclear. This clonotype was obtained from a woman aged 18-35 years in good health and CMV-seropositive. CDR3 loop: CASKVFRNNQPQHF. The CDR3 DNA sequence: TGTGCCAGCAAAGTTTTCAGGAACAATCAGCCCCAGCATTTT.